The clone carrying this TCR beta chain occurred once. The sample originates from a study of control samples from healthy donors and cancer patients. Generated by immunoSEQ multiplex PCR, the TCRdb table keeps only in-frame clones and is missing some. This sample has some 120,000 clones, with about 93% found just once. CDR1 is SEHNR and CDR2 is FQNEAQ in the germline V gene (reference sequence). The ends were cut back, 5 bases at V and 6 bases at J, with 16 bases in the middle. The CDR3 totals 15 residues. The sample taken for sequencing was blood. The chain has TRBV7-9 and TRBJ1-4; D is possibly TRBD1 (6 bases). The clonotype comes from a man younger than 40 in good health. The CDR3 coding sequence is TGTGCCAGCAGCCGATCGGGGGGGCGAGATGAAAAACTGTTTTTT. As protein: CASSRSGGRDEKLFF.